A selection of T cell receptor beta chains follows, all from one sample in a study of memory CD4+ T cells and cytomegalovirus serostatus. Here immunoSEQ multiplex PCR was the method, and the copy in TCRdb shows in-frame clones only, minus some. Of over 40,000 clones listed, over 70% are singletons. The sample comprised memory CD4+ T cells from blood. The receptors were sampled from an adult in good health and CMV-seronegative. Each CDR3 is given with its conserved first and last residue. D genes are given only for firm matches. The size of a clone is reported for some rows only, either as once, few or many, or as a class for expanded clones.

V: TRBV30
D: .
J: TRBJ1-1
size: few
CDR3: CAWSRGVVNTEAFF
DNA: TGTGCCTGGAGTCGCGGGGTGGTGAACACTGAAGCTTTCTTT

V: TRBV14
D: .
J: TRBJ1-4
size: .
CDR3: CASSRGPQEKLFF
DNA: TGTGCCAGCAGCCGGGGGCCACAGGAAAAACTGTTTTTT

V: TRBV18
D: TRBD2
J: TRBJ2-7
size: .
CDR3: CASSPLPQRGEAYEQYF
DNA: TGTGCCAGCTCACCACTCCCTCAGCGGGGTGAAGCCTACGAGCAGTACTTC

V: TRBV2
D: .
J: TRBJ1-5
size: once
CDR3: CASNREVSNQPQHF
DNA: TGTGCCAGCAATCGAGAGGTTAGCAATCAGCCCCAGCATTTT

V: TRBV6-1
D: .
J: TRBJ1-1
size: few
CDR3: CASSVTGWAFF
DNA: TGTGCCAGCAGTGTGACCGGGTGGGCTTTCTTT

V: TRBV2
D: TRBD1
J: TRBJ2-5
size: .
CDR3: CASGDRGLYEQYF
DNA: TGTGCCAGCGGAGACAGGGGTCTCTATGAGCAGTACTTC

V: TRBV10-3
D: TRBD2
J: TRBJ2-5
size: .
CDR3: CAIGRGGSQETQYF
DNA: TGTGCCATCGGGCGGGGGGGGAGCCAAGAGACCCAGTACTTC

V: TRBV2
D: .
J: TRBJ1-3
size: .
CDR3: CASSGQGLSGNTIYF
DNA: TGTGCCAGCAGTGGTCAGGGTCTCTCTGGAAACACCATATATTTT

V: TRBV18
D: .
J: TRBJ2-2
size: .
CDR3: CASSPLQTGELFF
DNA: TGTGCCAGCTCACCGCTCCAGACCGGGGAGCTGTTTTTT

V: TRBV7-9
D: .
J: TRBJ2-7
size: .
CDR3: CASSMPPGGAFLSYEQYF
DNA: TGTGCCAGCAGCATGCCTCCGGGGGGCGCGTTCCTCTCCTACGAGCAGTACTTC

V: TRBV5-1
D: TRBD2
J: TRBJ2-3
size: .
CDR3: CASKRASGGTDTQYF
DNA: TGCGCCAGCAAGAGGGCTAGCGGGGGCACAGATACGCAGTATTTT

V: TRBV11-2
D: .
J: TRBJ1-3
size: few
CDR3: CASSASSLYGENSGNTIYF
DNA: TGTGCCAGCAGCGCCTCTTCCCTCTACGGGGAGAACTCTGGAAACACCATATATTTT

V: TRBV28
D: TRBD1
J: TRBJ1-1
size: .
CDR3: CASQTTGGTPEAFF
DNA: TGTGCCAGCCAAACGACAGGGGGCACTCCAGAAGCTTTCTTT

V: TRBV5-6
D: .
J: TRBJ2-2
size: once
CDR3: CASSRRGTGELFF
DNA: TGTGCCAGCAGCAGACGGGGTACCGGGGAGCTGTTTTTT

V: TRBV6-5
D: .
J: TRBJ1-4
size: .
CDR3: CASRRLLGTNEKLFF
DNA: TGTGCCAGCAGACGCCTTTTGGGGACAAATGAAAAACTGTTTTTT

V: TRBV2
D: TRBD1
J: TRBJ1-5
size: once
CDR3: CASSGQGRWLNQPQHF
DNA: TGTGCCAGCAGTGGACAGGGGAGGTGGTTGAATCAGCCCCAGCATTTT

V: TRBV4-1
D: TRBD1
J: TRBJ1-2
size: .
CDR3: CASSQEGQLLYGYTF
DNA: TGCGCCAGCAGCCAAGAGGGACAGCTCCTCTATGGCTACACCTTC

V: TRBV19
D: .
J: TRBJ2-5
size: .
CDR3: CASSSWDSQETQYF
DNA: TGTGCCAGTAGTTCCTGGGACTCTCAAGAGACCCAGTACTTC

V: TRBV9
D: .
J: TRBJ1-6
size: once
CDR3: CASQRGLNSPLHF
DNA: TGTGCCAGCCAACGGGGGCTAAATTCACCCCTCCACTTT

V: TRBV6-5
D: TRBD1
J: TRBJ1-1
size: .
CDR3: CASIGGGRRFTEAFF
DNA: TGTGCCAGCATAGGGGGCGGCCGTCGTTTCACTGAAGCTTTCTTT